These 18 T cell receptor beta chains share one sample of origin, sequenced in a study of OX40 agonist ivuxolimab in advanced cancers. Repertoires were generated with immunoSEQ multiplex PCR, while TCRdb's copy carries only in-frame clones and drops some. The sample yields some 32,000 clones, 84% seen once. The source material was CD4+ or CD8+ T cells sorted from blood, sampled in a trial of the OX40 agonist ivuxolimab. Source of these receptors: an adult with an advanced solid tumor such as melanoma, head and neck, liver or kidney cancer.

This clone was recorded once. The V gene is TRBV7-6, the J gene TRBJ2-5, with TRBD1 matching 7 bases. The CDR3 has 15 residues. CDR1 is SGHVS and CDR2 is FNYEAQ in the germline V gene. Trimming cost V 5 bases and J 4 bases; bases outside gene matches: 10. The CDR3 bases are TGTGCCAGCAGCCCACCGGGACAGAGGAGAGAGACCCAGTACTTC. The encoded protein is CASSPPGQRRETQYF.

The chain links TRBV28 to TRBJ1-6, with D possibly TRBD1 on 6 matching bases. The V gene's germline CDR1 is MDHEN and CDR2 SYDVKM. The CDR3 contains 14 residues. The V and J ends lost 4 bases and 7 bases respectively, with 11 bases between them. The CDR3 here is CASSWGQGNSPLHF. In DNA, the CDR3 is TGTGCCAGCAGTTGGGGGCAGGGAAATTCACCCCTCCACTTT.

The chain employs TRBV15 and TRBJ2-1; 10 bases agree with TRBD2. This CDR3 has 17 residues. V lost 0 bases and J lost 9; bases outside the gene matches: 11. Germline CDR1 is LNHNV and CDR2 is YYDKDF (reference sequence). Here the CDR3 DNA reads TGTGCCACCAGCAGAGATGGCAGGCTAGCGGGAGTCGGTGAGCAGTTCTTC. This codes for CATSRDGRLAGVGEQFF.

The V gene is TRBV28, the J gene TRBJ2-1, with unresolved D. V gave up 5 bases and J gave up 5 bases, with 13 bases separating them. The CDR3 is 14 residues long. Germline lookup yields CDR1 MDHEN and CDR2 SYDVKM. CDR3 sequence (DNA): TGTGCCAGCAGTCCTGCTCCGACTGACAATGAGCAGTTCTTC. Translating it yields CASSPAPTDNEQFF.

The chain has TRBV7-9 and TRBJ2-7; 9 positions agree with TRBD1. The germline gives CDR1 SEHNR, CDR2 FQNEAQ (reference sequence). There are 15 residues in the CDR3. Trimming removed 2 bases from V and 6 bases from J; junction bases left unmatched: 8. The CDR3 DNA follows: TGTGCCAGCAGCTTACTGGAGGACAGGGGAGGCGAGCAGTACTTC. It yields the protein CASSLLEDRGGEQYF.

J is TRBJ1-4 and V is TRBV11-2; D is unresolved. Germline-derived CDR1 and CDR2 are SGHAT and FQNNGV. CDR3 length: 12 amino acids. V was trimmed by 3 bases and J by 3 bases, leaving 2 bases between them. The CDR3 loop is CASSFPNEKLFF. CDR3 bases: TGTGCCAGCAGCTTCCCTAATGAAAAACTGTTTTTT.

The rearrangement links TRBV29-1 to TRBJ1-2; D is uncertain. Per germline, CDR1 SQVTM and CDR2 ANQGSEA. The CDR3 has 12 residues. Trimming took off 4 bases at V and 8 bases at J, with 14 bases between the two ends. CDR3 nucleotide sequence: TGCAGCGTTGTGATGACGGGAGGAGGCTACACCTTC. This sequence encodes CSVVMTGGGYTF.

The chain recombines TRBV7-8 with TRBJ1-2, with a tentative D call TRBD1 (6 bases). The V end lost 5 bases, the J end lost 2 bases, and 12 bases lay between the germline ends. Germline CDR1 is SGHVS and CDR2 is FQNEAQ. The CDR3 runs to 14 residues. The CDR3 DNA sequence: TGTGCCAGCAGCGTCCGGGACATGAACTATGGCTACACCTTC. Translated, it gives CASSVRDMNYGYTF.

The rearrangement joins TRBV27 to TRBJ2-7, with a tentative D call TRBD1 (7 bases). Trimming shortened V by 5 bases and J by 7 bases, and 18 bases separated the two germline ends. CDR1 is MNHEY and CDR2 is SMNVEV in the germline V gene (reference sequence). This CDR3 region has 14 residues. This CDR3 is CASSLGMPGGEQYF. CDR3 nucleotide sequence: TGTGCCAGCAGTCTCGGGATGCCAGGGGGGGAGCAGTACTTC.

The V and J genes are TRBV4-1 and TRBJ2-7, with TRBD1 matching over 7 bases. The V gene end was trimmed by 2 bases and the J gene end by 3 bases; junction bases not matched to a gene: 7. CDR1 is MGHRA and CDR2 is YSYEKL in the germline V gene. CDR3 length equals 15 residues. CDR3 sequence reads: CASSQWSGQVYEQYF. The CDR3 nucleotides read TGCGCCAGCAGCCAATGGTCCGGACAGGTCTACGAGCAGTACTTC.

Written as DNA, the CDR3 is TGTGCCAGCAGCTTAAAAGCGGTCGGACAGACCTCTGGAAACACCATATATTTT. Translation: CASSLKAVGQTSGNTIYF. This chain uses TRBV11-2 with TRBJ1-3, with a possible D match to TRBD1 (6 bases). Looked up from germline, CDR1 is SGHAT and CDR2 is FQNNGV. Trimming stripped 2 bases from V and 0 bases from J, with 17 bases between. This CDR3 has 18 residues.

V usage is TRBV5-5 and J usage is TRBJ2-3, with unresolved D. V was shortened by 1 base and J by 2 bases, with 5 bases between the two germline ends. The CDR3 length is 13 residues. Germline assignment: CDR1 SGHKS and CDR2 YYEKEE (reference sequence). The CDR3 reads CASSLQDTDTQYF. The CDR3 DNA reads TGTGCCAGCAGCTTGCAAGACACAGATACGCAGTATTTT.

The genes are TRBV5-6 and TRBJ2-2, with a weak D call TRBD2 (5 bases). This CDR3 is built from 14 residues. Germline assignment: CDR1 SGHDT and CDR2 YYEEEE. V gave up 4 bases and J gave up 2 bases, with 9 bases separating them. CDR3 in DNA: TGTGCCAGCAGCCGCGGGTCCAACACCGGGGAGCTGTTTTTT. Its protein is CASSRGSNTGELFF. Combining the CDR3 with reference TRBV5-6 and TRBJ2-2 gives the whole variable domain DAGVTQSPTHLIKTRGQQVTLRCSPKSGHDTVSWYQQALGQGPQFIFQYYEEEERQRGNFPDRFSGHQFPNYSSELNVNALLLGDSALYLCASSRGSNTGELFFGEGSRLTVL.

The chain couples TRBV6-5 to TRBJ2-2; no clear D gene. This CDR3 spans 14 amino acids. Germline V lookup: CDR1 MNHEY, CDR2 SVGAGI. V shed 2 bases and J shed 4 bases, with 8 bases lying between them. Here the CDR3 reads CASSYGPSTGELFF. The CDR3 region has the DNA TGTGCCAGCAGTTACGGGCCGTCCACCGGGGAGCTGTTTTTT.

The chain carries TRBV28 and TRBJ2-5, with 9 bases matching TRBD1. The germline gives CDR1 MDHEN, CDR2 SYDVKM. J gave up 2 bases and V 5 bases, and 9 bases lay outside the gene matches. This CDR3 spans 16 amino acids. CDR3 residues: CASSPLQGARQETQYF. The CDR3 region has the DNA TGTGCCAGCAGTCCCCTACAGGGGGCGCGGCAAGAGACCCAGTACTTC.

The chain links TRBV4-2 to TRBJ2-2; TRBD1 matches 9 bases. The CDR3 totals 16 residues. Trimming at V came to 4 bases and at J to 2 bases, leaving 5 bases not matched to a gene. Germline-derived CDR1 and CDR2 are LGHNA and YNFKEQ. CDR3 nucleotide sequence: TGTGCCAGCAGCCCCAAGGACAGGGGCAACACCGGGGAGCTGTTTTTT. Its protein product is CASSPKDRGNTGELFF.

J is TRBJ1-4 and V is TRBV7-9; D uncertain. Germline-derived CDR1 and CDR2 are SEHNR and FQNEAQ (reference sequence). This CDR3 is built from 12 residues. V dropped 5 bases and J dropped 2 bases, with 3 bases sitting between them. In DNA, the CDR3 is TGTGCCAGCAGCCCTACTAATGAAAAACTGTTTTTT. Translation: CASSPTNEKLFF.

The rearrangement joins TRBV9 to TRBJ2-3; D is tentatively TRBD1 or TRBD2 (5 bases each). The V end was cut by 0 bases, the J end by 0 bases, with 11 bases between. Looked up from germline, CDR1 is SGDLS and CDR2 is YYNGEE. The CDR3 covers 16 residues. The CDR3 DNA reads as TGTGCCAGCAGCGTAGATTCGGGGCCTAGCACAGATACGCAGTATTTT. Protein sequence: CASSVDSGPSTDTQYF.